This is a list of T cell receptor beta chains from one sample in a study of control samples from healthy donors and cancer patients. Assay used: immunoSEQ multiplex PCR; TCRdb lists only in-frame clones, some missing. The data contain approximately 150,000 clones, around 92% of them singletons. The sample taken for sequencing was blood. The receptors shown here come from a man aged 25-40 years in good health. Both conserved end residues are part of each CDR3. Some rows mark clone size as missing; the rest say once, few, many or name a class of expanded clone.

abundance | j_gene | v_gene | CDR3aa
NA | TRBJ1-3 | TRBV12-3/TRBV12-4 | CASSIEVNTIYF
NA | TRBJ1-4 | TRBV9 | CASSGATNEKLFF
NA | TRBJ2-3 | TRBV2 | CASRVASAQDTQYF
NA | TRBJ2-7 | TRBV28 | CASSFSRDRVGYEQYF
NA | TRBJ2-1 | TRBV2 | CASRESRGQGYNEQFF
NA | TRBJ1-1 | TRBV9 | CASSAGGWGTEAFF
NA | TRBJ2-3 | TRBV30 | CAWTRTGRTSGVMADTQYF
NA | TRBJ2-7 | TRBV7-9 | CASSRQRQGSNEQYF
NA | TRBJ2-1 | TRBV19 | CASSILAGGRNEQFF
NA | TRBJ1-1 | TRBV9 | CASSVEGWEGGAFF
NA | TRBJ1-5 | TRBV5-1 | CASREGGNQPQHF
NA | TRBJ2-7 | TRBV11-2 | CASSLGLGRYEQYF
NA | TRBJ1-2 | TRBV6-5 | CAILDREANYGYTF
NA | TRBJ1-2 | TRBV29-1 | CSVVGGLNYGYTF
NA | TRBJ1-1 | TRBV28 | CASSLPQARRTEAFF
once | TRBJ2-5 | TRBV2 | CASSALAGGQETQYF
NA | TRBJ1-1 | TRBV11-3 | CASSQNTEAFF
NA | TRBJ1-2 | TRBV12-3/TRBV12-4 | CASSTGEDYGYTF
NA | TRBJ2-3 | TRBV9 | CASSEKGLFDTQYF
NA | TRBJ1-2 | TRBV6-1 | CASSDTDGMKPRGGYTF